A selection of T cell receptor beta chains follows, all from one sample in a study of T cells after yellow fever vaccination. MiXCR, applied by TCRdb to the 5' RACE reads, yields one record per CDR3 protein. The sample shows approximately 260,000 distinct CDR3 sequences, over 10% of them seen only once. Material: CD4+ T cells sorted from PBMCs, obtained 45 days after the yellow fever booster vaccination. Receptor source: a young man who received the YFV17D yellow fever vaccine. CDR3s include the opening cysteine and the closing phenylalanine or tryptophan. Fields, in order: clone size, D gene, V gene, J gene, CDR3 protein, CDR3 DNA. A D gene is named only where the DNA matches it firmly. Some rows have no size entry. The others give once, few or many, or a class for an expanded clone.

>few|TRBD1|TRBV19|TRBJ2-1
CASIGSGGGWNEQFF
TGTGCCAGTATAGGCTCAGGGGGCGGTTGGAATGAGCAGTTCTTC
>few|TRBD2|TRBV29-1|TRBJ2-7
CSVVISGTEQYF
TGCAGCGTGGTGATTAGCGGGACCGAGCAGTACTTC
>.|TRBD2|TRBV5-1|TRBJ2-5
CASSSIAGTQETQYF
TGCGCCAGCAGCTCAATAGCGGGGACCCAAGAGACCCAGTACTTC
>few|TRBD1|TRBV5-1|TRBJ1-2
CASSSTGDGYTF
TGCGCCAGCAGCTCGACAGGGGATGGCTACACCTTC
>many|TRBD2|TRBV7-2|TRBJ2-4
CASSSSGAPKNIQYF
TGTGCCAGCAGCTCAAGCGGGGCCCCCAAAAACATTCAGTACTTC
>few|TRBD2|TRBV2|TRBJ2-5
CASNSGLAKETQYF
TGTGCCAGCAATTCGGGACTAGCGAAAGAGACCCAGTACTTC
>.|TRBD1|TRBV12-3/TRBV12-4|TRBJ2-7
CASTPWSPTGITLYEQYF
TGTGCCAGCACTCCCTGGAGCCCGACAGGGATTACGCTCTACGAGCAGTACTTC
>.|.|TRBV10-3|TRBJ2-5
CAISERNQETQYF
TGTGCCATCAGTGAGAGAAATCAAGAGACCCAGTACTTC
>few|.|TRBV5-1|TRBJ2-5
CASSLGSGGETQYF
TGCGCCAGCAGCTTGGGGTCAGGTGGGGAGACCCAGTACTTC
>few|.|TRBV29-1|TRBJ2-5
CSLWRGQETQYF
TGCAGCCTTTGGCGGGGACAAGAGACCCAGTACTTC
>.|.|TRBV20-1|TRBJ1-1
CSARPNPMGESTEAFF
TGCAGTGCTAGACCCAATCCGATGGGTGAGAGCACTGAAGCTTTCTTT
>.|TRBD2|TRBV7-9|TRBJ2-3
CASRSGDSDTQYF
TGTGCCAGCCGTAGCGGGGATTCAGATACGCAGTATTTT
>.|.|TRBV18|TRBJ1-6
CASSPPGGTNSPLHF
TGTGCCAGCTCCCCCCCTGGGGGCACGAATTCACCCCTCCACTTT
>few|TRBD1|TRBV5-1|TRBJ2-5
CASSPGQGQYQETQYF
TGCGCCAGCAGTCCCGGACAGGGACAGTACCAAGAGACCCAGTACTTC
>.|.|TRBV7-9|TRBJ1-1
CASSSRDGGTEAFF
TGTGCCAGCAGCTCCCGGGACGGTGGGACTGAAGCTTTCTTT
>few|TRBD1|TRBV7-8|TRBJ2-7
CASSMTGGYEQYF
TGTGCCAGCAGCATGACAGGGGGGTACGAGCAGTACTTC
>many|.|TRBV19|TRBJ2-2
CASSISSTSGELFF
TGTGCCAGTAGTATATCCAGTACATCCGGGGAGCTGTTTTTT
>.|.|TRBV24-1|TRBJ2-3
CATSDSSGRYGTDTQYF
TGTGCCACCAGTGATTCGTCCGGTAGGTACGGCACAGATACGCAGTATTTT
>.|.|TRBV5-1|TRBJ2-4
CASSFSGVPGNIQYF
TGCGCCAGCAGCTTCTCAGGCGTCCCAGGAAACATTCAGTACTTC
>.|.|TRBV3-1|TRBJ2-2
CASSNPFRELFF
TGTGCCAGCAGCAACCCATTCCGGGAGCTGTTTTTT
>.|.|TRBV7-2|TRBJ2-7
CASSFTGSSYEQYF
TGTGCCAGCAGCTTCACAGGGAGCTCCTACGAGCAGTACTTC
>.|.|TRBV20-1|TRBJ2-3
CSAKLAVTSTDTQYF
TGCAGTGCAAAGCTGGCGGTCACTAGCACAGATACGCAGTATTTT
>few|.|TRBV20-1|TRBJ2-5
CSARDSWTQYF
TGCAGTGCTAGGGACTCTTGGACCCAGTACTTC
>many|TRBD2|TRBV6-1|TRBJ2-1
CASSPSGRSYNEQFF
TGTGCCAGCAGCCCAAGCGGGAGGAGCTACAATGAGCAGTTCTTC
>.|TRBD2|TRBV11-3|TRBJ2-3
CASSPGLAGGAYTDTQYF
TGTGCCAGCAGCCCGGGACTAGCGGGAGGGGCGTACACAGATACGCAGTATTTT
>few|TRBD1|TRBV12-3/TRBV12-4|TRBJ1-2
CASSLLNRGLGYTF
TGTGCCAGCAGTTTACTCAACAGGGGGCTTGGCTACACCTTC
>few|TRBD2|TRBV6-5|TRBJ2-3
CASSYGAGGSVGTDTQYF
TGTGCCAGCAGTTACGGAGCGGGAGGGAGTGTCGGCACAGATACGCAGTATTTT
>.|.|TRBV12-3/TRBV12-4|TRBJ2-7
CASSQGQDTYEQYF
TGTGCCAGCAGTCAAGGACAAGACACCTACGAGCAGTACTTC
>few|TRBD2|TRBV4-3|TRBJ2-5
CASSRLAGTQETQYF
TGCGCCAGCAGCCGATTAGCGGGGACCCAAGAGACCCAGTACTTC
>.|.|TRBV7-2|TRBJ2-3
CASSPRLVTDTQYF
TGTGCCAGCAGCCCGAGACTAGTCACAGATACGCAGTATTTT
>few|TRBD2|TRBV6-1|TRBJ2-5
CASRGGEATQYF
TGTGCCAGCCGGGGAGGGGAAGCGACCCAGTACTTC
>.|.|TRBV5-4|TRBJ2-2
CASSFSWGMNTGELFF
TGTGCCAGCAGCTTTTCTTGGGGGATGAACACCGGGGAGCTGTTTTTT
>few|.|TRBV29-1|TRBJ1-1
CSVARGRVTEAFF
TGCAGCGTTGCGAGGGGCCGGGTCACTGAAGCTTTCTTT
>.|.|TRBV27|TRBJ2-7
CASTSRRAGPASSYEQYF
TGTGCCAGCACCTCCCGGAGGGCTGGGCCGGCTAGCTCCTACGAGCAGTACTTC
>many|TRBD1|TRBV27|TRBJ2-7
CASSSRDRGYEQYF
TGTGCCAGCAGCAGCCGGGACAGGGGATACGAGCAGTACTTC
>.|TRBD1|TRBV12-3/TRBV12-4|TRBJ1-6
CASRKQGAAYNSPLHF
TGTGCCAGCAGGAAACAGGGGGCCGCCTATAATTCACCCCTCCACTTT
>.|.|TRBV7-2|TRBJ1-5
CASSSLPGLSNQPQHF
TGTGCCAGCAGCTCTCTCCCGGGACTCAGCAATCAGCCCCAGCATTTT
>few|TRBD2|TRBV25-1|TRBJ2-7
CASSTLGREGPEQYF
TGTGCCAGCAGTACCCTAGGGCGGGAGGGCCCCGAGCAGTACTTC
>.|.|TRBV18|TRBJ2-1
CASSPNRVAFYNEQFF
TGTGCCAGCTCACCAAACAGGGTCGCCTTCTACAATGAGCAGTTCTTC
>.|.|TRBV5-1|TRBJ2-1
CASSLNAGSSYNEQFF
TGCGCCAGCAGCTTGAACGCTGGGAGCTCCTACAATGAGCAGTTCTTC
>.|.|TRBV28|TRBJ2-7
CASTSARLEQYF
TGTGCCAGCACCAGCGCTCGGCTCGAGCAGTACTTC
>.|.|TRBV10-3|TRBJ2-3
CAIQAASTDTQYF
TGTGCCATCCAGGCGGCTAGCACAGATACGCAGTATTTT
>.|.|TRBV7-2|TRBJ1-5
CASSLLGHNQPQHF
TGTGCCAGCAGCTTATTGGGGCACAATCAGCCCCAGCATTTT
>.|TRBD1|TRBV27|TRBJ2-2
CASSHHHRGTGELFF
TGTGCCAGCAGCCATCACCACAGGGGTACCGGGGAGCTGTTTTTT
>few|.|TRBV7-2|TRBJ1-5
CASSLAFSNQPQHF
TGTGCCAGCAGCTTAGCGTTTAGCAATCAGCCCCAGCATTTT
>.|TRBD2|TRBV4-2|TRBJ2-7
CASSRGTGGPEQYF
TGTGCCAGCAGCCGGGGGACGGGAGGACCCGAGCAGTACTTC
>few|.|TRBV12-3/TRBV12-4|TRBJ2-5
CASSTRTYRASQYF
TGTGCCAGCAGTACTCGGACATATCGAGCGTCCCAGTACTTC
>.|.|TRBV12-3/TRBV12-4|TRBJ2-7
CASSHGTAPAHEQYF
TGTGCCAGCAGTCACGGGACGGCCCCAGCTCACGAGCAGTACTTC
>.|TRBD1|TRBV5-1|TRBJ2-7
CASSLGAGGSRYEQYF
TGCGCCAGCAGCTTGGGGGCAGGGGGAAGCCGCTACGAGCAGTACTTC
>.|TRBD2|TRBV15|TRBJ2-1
CATSRDKWGGNNEQFF
TGTGCCACCAGCAGAGATAAGTGGGGGGGGAACAATGAGCAGTTCTTC
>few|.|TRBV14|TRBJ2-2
CASSHPSNTGELFF
TGTGCCAGCAGCCATCCATCGAACACCGGGGAGCTGTTTTTT
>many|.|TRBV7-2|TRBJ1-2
CASSLYQTGGGYTF
TGTGCCAGCAGCTTATATCAAACTGGAGGGGGCTACACCTTC
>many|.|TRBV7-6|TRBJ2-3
CASSRRGGIGYDTQYF
TGTGCCAGCAGCCGCCGAGGCGGCATCGGATACGATACGCAGTATTTT